This entry lists 14 T cell receptor beta chains sequenced from one sample in a study of shared clonotypes between healthy human individuals. The table came from immunoSEQ multiplex PCR; TCRdb's copy has only in-frame clones and leaves some out. Of more than 1.2 million clones listed, just under 99% were seen once; the top ten hold around 0.33%. The material sequenced was naive CD4+ T cells sorted from blood. Subset reported: CD45RA+ positively selected. These receptors came from a man younger than 40 in good health.

The chain has TRBV7-9 and TRBJ2-1; weak D call: TRBD1 (6 bases). V dropped 10 bases and J dropped 5 bases, with 15 bases sitting between them. CDR1 and CDR2 (germline): SEHNR, FQNEAQ (reference sequence). This CDR3 has 13 residues. The CDR3 here is CAITGTIHNEQFF. The CDR3 DNA is TGTGCCATTACCGGGACAATCCACAATGAGCAGTTCTTC.

This sequence joins TRBV7-6 and TRBJ2-2; 9 bases align to TRBD2. This CDR3 is built from 16 residues. J gave up 6 bases and V 2 bases, and 7 bases lay outside the gene matches. From germline, CDR1 is SGHVS and CDR2 FNYEAQ. CDR3 nucleotides: TGTGCCAGCAGCTTAATTAGCGGGAGTGTCGCCGGGGAGCTGTTTTTT. Protein product: CASSLISGSVAGELFF.

This chain connects TRBV27 to TRBJ2-2, with TRBD2 identical over 8 bases. Germline CDR1 reads MNHEY; CDR2 reads SMNVEV (reference sequence). The CDR3 extends over 16 amino acids. V shed 1 base and J 6 bases; nucleotides not matched to a gene: 7. CDR3 sequence reads: CASSLFFREGAGELFF. Here the CDR3 DNA reads TGTGCCAGCAGTTTATTCTTCCGGGAGGGCGCCGGGGAGCTGTTTTTT.

The rearrangement joins TRBV9 to TRBJ2-2, with unresolved D. This CDR3 has 13 residues. V lost 3 bases and J 5 bases, leaving 8 bases between the germline ends. Germline V gene sequence: CDR1 SGDLS, CDR2 YYNGEE. The chain's CDR3 is CASSGPQTGELFF. CDR3 coding DNA: TGTGCCAGCAGCGGTCCCCAAACCGGGGAGCTGTTTTTT.

The rearrangement links TRBV5-1 to TRBJ2-3, with a weak D call TRBD2 (5 bases). Germline CDR1 and CDR2: SGHRS and YFSETQ. V lost 2 bases and J lost 6, with 13 bases in between. The CDR3 is made up of 14 amino acids. The chain's CDR3 is CASSFTSRVDTQYF. The CDR3 region has the DNA TGCGCCAGCAGCTTTACTAGTAGGGTGGATACGCAGTATTTT. The variable domain in full, with the rest retrieved from reference TRBV5-1 and TRBJ2-3, is KAGVTQTPRYLIKTRGQQVTLSCSPISGHRSVSWYQQTPGQGLQFLFEYFSETQRNKGNFPGRFSGRQFSNSRSEMNVSTLELGDSALYLCASSFTSRVDTQYFGPGTRLTVL.

V and J are TRBV7-3 and TRBJ2-6; the D gene is possibly TRBD1 (5 bases). This CDR3 spans 15 amino acids. Trimming cost V 4 bases and J 0 bases, with 7 bases left between them. Germline V gives CDR1 SGHTA, CDR2 FQGTGA. For the CDR3, the DNA is TGTGCCAGCAGCTCGACAGTCTCTGGGGCCAACGTCCTGACTTTC. Translated, it gives CASSSTVSGANVLTF.

V usage is TRBV15 and J usage is TRBJ2-5, with D unclear. The V gene lost 8 bases and the J gene lost 5 bases, with 21 bases spanning the gap. There are 15 residues in the CDR3. Germline-derived CDR1 and CDR2 are LNHNV and YYDKDF (reference sequence). The CDR3 DNA is TGTGCCACCGGACGGGTACAAGCCAAGGAGGAGACCCAGTACTTC. Its protein product is CATGRVQAKEETQYF.

The chain couples TRBV7-9 to TRBJ1-4; 7 bases fit TRBD1. Germline loops: CDR1 SEHNR, CDR2 FQNEAQ (reference sequence). V lost 5 bases, J lost 8 bases, and 8 bases stayed unmatched. The CDR3 is 14 amino acids. The CDR3 protein is CASSLRGGREKLFF. The CDR3 nucleotides read TGTGCCAGCAGCCTCAGGGGGGGTAGAGAAAAACTGTTTTTT. The complete variable domain, with remaining parts taken from reference TRBV7-9 and TRBJ1-4, reads DTGVSQNPRHKITKRGQNVTFRCDPISEHNRLYWYRQTLGQGPEFLTYFQNEAQLEKSRLLSDRFSAERPKGSFSTLEIQRTEQGDSAMYLCASSLRGGREKLFFGSGTQLSVL.

The CDR3 region has the DNA TGTGCTAGTGGTTTGGGACTATCGGGCGATCACGGGGAGACCCAGTACTTC. Amino acid sequence: CASGLGLSGDHGETQYF. The chain employs TRBV12-5 and TRBJ2-5; possibly TRBD2 for D (5 bases). V was shortened by 1 base and J by 5 bases, with 20 bases between the two germline ends. Germline loops: CDR1 LGHNT, CDR2 FRNRAP. CDR3 length: 17 residues.

This clone was detected only once. The gene calls are TRBV30 and TRBJ2-7, with 12 bases lining up with TRBD1. Germline V gene lookup returns CDR1 GTSNPN and CDR2 SVGIG (reference sequence). V was pared by 0 bases and J by 1 base, with 16 bases of the junction left unmatched. CDR3 length: 20 amino acids. The CDR3 region has the DNA TGTGCCTGGAGTGTACGAGGGATCGGGACAGGGGGCCTAGCGTCCTACGAGCAGTACTTC. It specifies CAWSVRGIGTGGLASYEQYF. Together with reference TRBV30 and TRBJ2-7, the CDR3 gives the full variable domain: SQTIHQWPATLVQPVGSPLSLECTVEGTSNPNLYWYRQAAGRGLQLLFYSVGIGQISSEVPQNLSASRPQDRQFILSSKKLLLSDSGFYLCAWSVRGIGTGGLASYEQYFGPGTRLTVT.

The chain has TRBV18 and TRBJ2-7, with D unresolved. This CDR3 comprises 14 residues. Trimming removed 3 bases from V and 2 bases from J, with 11 bases in between. Germline CDR1 is KGHSH and CDR2 is LQKENI. This chain's CDR3 is CASSPLVSAYEQYF. In DNA form, the CDR3 reads TGTGCCAGCTCACCCCTTGTCTCAGCCTACGAGCAGTACTTC. The full variable domain, rest sourced from reference TRBV18 and TRBJ2-7, is NAGVMQNPRHLVRRRGQEARLRCSPMKGHSHVYWYRQLPEEGLKFMVYLQKENIIDESGMPKERFSAEFPKEGPSILRIQQVVRGDSAAYFCASSPLVSAYEQYFGPGTRLTVT.

About this clone: Distinct nucleotide sequences in the sample also encode this CDR3. J is TRBJ2-7 and V is TRBV7-3; TRBD1 agrees at 9 bases. Germline V gene sequence: CDR1 SGHTA, CDR2 FQGTGA. The trim removed 2 bases at V and 4 bases at J, leaving 3 bases unmatched. The CDR3 sequence is 14 residues long. The CDR3 DNA follows: TGTGCCAGCAGCTTACTGGGACAGGGATACGAGCAGTACTTC. Protein sequence: CASSLLGQGYEQYF.

Of note for this clone: Additional DNA sequences in this sample encode the identical CDR3. The rearrangement links TRBV11-2 to TRBJ2-7, with TRBD2 as a possible D gene (5 bases). The CDR3 runs to 12 residues. V was cut by 5 bases and J by 6 bases, with 11 bases left in between. Per the germline V gene, CDR1 is SGHAT and CDR2 is FQNNGV. The CDR3 DNA reads TGTGCCAGCAGCCCCGGAGGTGCCGAGCAGTACTTC. Amino acid sequence: CASSPGGAEQYF.

CDR3 amino acids: CSVRHTGELFF. The CDR3 bases are TGCAGCGTTAGACACACCGGGGAGCTGTTTTTT. This chain joins TRBV29-1 and TRBJ2-2; no clear D. Germline CDR1 SQVTM, CDR2 ANQGSEA. The V and J ends lost 5 bases and 3 bases respectively, with 4 bases between them. The CDR3 runs 11 residues.